The 10 T cell receptor beta chains presented below share a single source sample, sequenced in a study of CD8+ T cells in alopecia areata (dated by TCRdb to about 2018). The time point label of this sample denotes: about 25 weeks on oral tofacitinib. Explained via the paper, the treatment or condition label denotes: oral pan-JAK inhibitor, 5-10 mg twice daily. Receptors were amplified or captured by the immunoSEQ multiplex PCR assay. For TCR sequencing, RNA was extracted from every sample and reverse transcribed into cDNA to serve as template. TCRdb took over this immuneACCESS table, retaining in-frame rearrangements with V and J assigned. Such tables are incomplete; in checked studies, under half of the missing clones stem from an unresolved V gene, and the remainder is unexplained. For this sample there are 150,000 to 200,000 clones; approximately 60% appear just once. The top ten hold 14% of the sample.

This specimen consisted of CD4+ T cells sorted from blood, obtained at week 24, from a patient treated with tofacitinib. Receptor source: a human donor with alopecia areata.

The gene calls are TRBV7-9 and TRBJ1-2; 8 nucleotides line up with TRBD1. The CDR3 totals 13 residues. The V and J ends lost 6 bases and 8 bases, in that order; junction bases with no gene match: 8. CDR1 is SEHNR and CDR2 is FQNEAQ in the germline V gene (reference sequence). CDR3 amino acids: CASSLDRVDGYTF. The CDR3 nucleotides are TGTGCCAGCAGTCTGGACAGGGTTGACGGCTACACCTTC.

With regard to this clone: The sample contains more than one DNA sequence encoding this CDR3. The rearrangement uses TRBV30 and TRBJ2-7; D ambiguous. This CDR3 has 11 amino acids. CDR1 is GTSNPN, CDR2 SVGIG, per germline (reference sequence). Trimming left V 3 bases short and J 2 bases short, with 5 bases between. The DNA for the CDR3 is TGTGCCTGGAGCCGGACCTACGAGCAGTACTTC. Its protein is CAWSRTYEQYF.

This chain links TRBV30 with TRBJ2-7; tentatively, D is TRBD1 or TRBD2 (5 bases each). Germline V gives CDR1 GTSNPN, CDR2 SVGIG (reference sequence). Between the trimmed V and J ends, which lost 2 bases and 2 bases, there was a span of 10 bases. The CDR3 has 13 amino acids. CDR3 sequence: CAWSNGATYEQYF. The CDR3 region has the DNA TGTGCCTGGAGTAACGGGGCGACCTACGAGCAGTACTTC.

The V call is TRBV9, the J call TRBJ2-7; 9 bases are shared with TRBD2. V shed 2 bases, J shed 3 bases, and the junction held 3 bases outside the gene matches. The germline V gene has CDR1 SGDLS and CDR2 YYNGEE. CDR3 size: 14 residues. The CDR3 here is CASSVGLADYEQYF. The DNA for the CDR3 is TGTGCCAGCAGCGTGGGACTAGCAGACTACGAGCAGTACTTC.

The genes are TRBV29-1 and TRBJ1-1; D is unresolved. Trimming took off 3 bases at V and 2 bases at J, with 10 bases between the two ends. The CDR3 spans 13 residues. Germline loops: CDR1 SQVTM, CDR2 ANQGSEA. CDR3: CSVDRTTNTEAFF. CDR3 in DNA: TGCAGCGTTGACAGGACGACTAACACTGAAGCTTTCTTT.

The chain uses TRBV5-6 and TRBJ2-3; D is unclear. Trimming took off 4 bases at V and 2 bases at J, with 5 bases between the two ends. Germline V gene sequence: CDR1 SGHDT, CDR2 YYEEEE. CDR3 size: 12 residues. The CDR3 bases are TGTGCCAGCAGCGCAAACACAGATACGCAGTATTTT. It codes for CASSANTDTQYF.

The chain recombines TRBV7-9 with TRBJ1-6; D unclear. The CDR3 contains 15 residues. With 5 bases removed from V and 7 bases from J, the gap between germline ends came to 15 bases. The germline CDR1 and CDR2 sequences are SEHNR and FQNEAQ (reference sequence). Here the CDR3 DNA reads TGTGCCAGCAGCACGGCTAATTTGGAGAATTCACCCCTCCACTTT. Translated, it gives CASSTANLENSPLHF.

The chain recombines TRBV15 with TRBJ2-7; 11 bases map to TRBD2. The J segment lost 2 bases and the V segment lost 2 bases, leaving 8 bases of the junction unmatched. This CDR3 spans 17 amino acids. Germline V lookup: CDR1 LNHNV, CDR2 YYDKDF (reference sequence). The CDR3 DNA sequence: TGTGCCACCAGCAGATCCCCGACTAGCGGGGTTACCTACGAGCAGTACTTC. This translates into CATSRSPTSGVTYEQYF.

The rearrangement joins TRBV29-1 to TRBJ2-7; 9 bases map to TRBD1. Germline-derived CDR1 and CDR2 are SQVTM and ANQGSEA. This CDR3 has 14 amino acids. The trim removed 7 bases at V and 1 base at J, leaving 8 bases unmatched. The CDR3 region is CSADRGQGSYEQYF. CDR3 nucleotides: TGCAGCGCTGACCGAGGACAGGGGTCCTACGAGCAGTACTTC.

This sequence joins TRBV29-1 and TRBJ1-2, with 11 bases aligning to TRBD1. J gave up 7 bases and V 6 bases, and 4 bases lay outside the gene matches. This CDR3 has 12 amino acids. The germline V gene encodes CDR1 SQVTM and CDR2 ANQGSEA. CDR3 nucleotide sequence: TGCAGCGTCGGGACAGGGGGGTCTGGCTACACCTTC. It translates to CSVGTGGSGYTF.